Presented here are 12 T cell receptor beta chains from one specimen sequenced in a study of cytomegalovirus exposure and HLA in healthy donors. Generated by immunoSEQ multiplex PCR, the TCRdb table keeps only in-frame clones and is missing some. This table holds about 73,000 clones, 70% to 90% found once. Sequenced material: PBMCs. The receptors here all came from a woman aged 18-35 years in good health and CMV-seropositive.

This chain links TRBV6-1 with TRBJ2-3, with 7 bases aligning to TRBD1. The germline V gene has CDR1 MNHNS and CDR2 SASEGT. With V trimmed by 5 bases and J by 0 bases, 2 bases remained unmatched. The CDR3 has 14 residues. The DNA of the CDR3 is TGTGCCAGCAGTTGGACAGGTAGCACAGATACGCAGTATTTT. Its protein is CASSWTGSTDTQYF.

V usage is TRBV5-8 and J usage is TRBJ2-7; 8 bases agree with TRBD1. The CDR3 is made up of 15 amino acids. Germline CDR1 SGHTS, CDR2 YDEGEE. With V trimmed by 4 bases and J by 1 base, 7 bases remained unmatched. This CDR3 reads CASSTGQGRSYEQYF. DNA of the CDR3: TGTGCCAGCAGCACCGGACAGGGTAGGTCCTACGAGCAGTACTTC.

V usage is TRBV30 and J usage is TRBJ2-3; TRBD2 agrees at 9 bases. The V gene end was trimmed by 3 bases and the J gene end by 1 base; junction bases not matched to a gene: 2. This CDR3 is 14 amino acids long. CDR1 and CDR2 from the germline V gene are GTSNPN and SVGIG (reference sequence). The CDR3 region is CAWRASGGTDTQYF. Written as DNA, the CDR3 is TGTGCCTGGAGAGCTAGCGGGGGCACAGATACGCAGTATTTT.

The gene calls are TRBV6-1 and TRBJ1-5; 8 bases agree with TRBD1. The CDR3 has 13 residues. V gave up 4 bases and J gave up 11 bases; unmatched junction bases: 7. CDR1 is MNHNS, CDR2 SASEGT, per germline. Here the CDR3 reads CASSAGQGRTQHF. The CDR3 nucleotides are TGTGCCAGCAGTGCCGGACAGGGAAGAACCCAGCATTTT.

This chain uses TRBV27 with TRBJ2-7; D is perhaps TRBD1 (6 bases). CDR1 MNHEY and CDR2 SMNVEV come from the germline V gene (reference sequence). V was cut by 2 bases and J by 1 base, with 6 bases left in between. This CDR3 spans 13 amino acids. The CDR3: CASSLTGSYEQYF. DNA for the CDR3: TGTGCCAGCAGTTTAACAGGGTCCTACGAGCAGTACTTC.

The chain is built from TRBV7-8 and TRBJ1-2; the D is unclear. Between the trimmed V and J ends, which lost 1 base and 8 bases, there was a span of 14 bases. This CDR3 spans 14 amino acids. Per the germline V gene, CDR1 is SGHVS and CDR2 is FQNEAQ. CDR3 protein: CASSLGWNSKGYTF. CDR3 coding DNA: TGTGCCAGCAGCTTAGGGTGGAACAGCAAAGGCTACACCTTC.

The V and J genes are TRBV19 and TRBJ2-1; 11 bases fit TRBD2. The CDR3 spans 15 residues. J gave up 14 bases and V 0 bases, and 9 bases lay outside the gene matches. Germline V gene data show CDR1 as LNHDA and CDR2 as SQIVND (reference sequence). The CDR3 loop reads CASSIDSGLAGKEFF. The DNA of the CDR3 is TGTGCCAGTAGTATAGACAGCGGACTAGCGGGCAAGGAGTTCTTC.

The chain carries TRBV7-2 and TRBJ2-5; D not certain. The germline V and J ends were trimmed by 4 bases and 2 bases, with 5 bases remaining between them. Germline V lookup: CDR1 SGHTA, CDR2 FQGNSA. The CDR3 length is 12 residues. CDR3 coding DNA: TGTGCCAGCAGCTCTAGACAAGAGACCCAGTACTTC. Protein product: CASSSRQETQYF.

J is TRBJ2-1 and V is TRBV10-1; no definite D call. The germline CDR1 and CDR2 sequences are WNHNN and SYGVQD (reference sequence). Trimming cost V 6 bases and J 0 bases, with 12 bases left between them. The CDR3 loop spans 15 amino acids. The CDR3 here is CASRDFPSSYNEQFF. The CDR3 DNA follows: TGCGCCAGCAGAGACTTTCCGAGCTCCTACAATGAGCAGTTCTTC.

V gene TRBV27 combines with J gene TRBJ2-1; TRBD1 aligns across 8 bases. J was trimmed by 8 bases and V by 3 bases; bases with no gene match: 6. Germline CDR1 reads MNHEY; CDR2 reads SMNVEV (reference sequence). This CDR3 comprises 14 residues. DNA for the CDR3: TGTGCCAGCAGTTTGTCAGGGGGCATCCATGAGCAGTTCTTC. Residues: CASSLSGGIHEQFF.

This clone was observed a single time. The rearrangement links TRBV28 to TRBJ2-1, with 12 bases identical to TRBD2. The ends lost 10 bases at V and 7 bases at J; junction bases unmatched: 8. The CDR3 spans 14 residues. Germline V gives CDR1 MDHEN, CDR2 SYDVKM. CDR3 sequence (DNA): TGTGCCACCCATACTAGCGGGAGGACTAATGAGCAGTTCTTC. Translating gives CATHTSGRTNEQFF.

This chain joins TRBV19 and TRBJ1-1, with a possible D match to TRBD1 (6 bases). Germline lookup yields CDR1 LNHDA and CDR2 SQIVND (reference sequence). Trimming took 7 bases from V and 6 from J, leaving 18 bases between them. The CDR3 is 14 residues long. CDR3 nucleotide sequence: TGTGCCAGTATCTCACCAGGGGCGGGAGCTGAAGCTTTCTTT. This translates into CASISPGAGAEAFF.